The TCR beta chain under discussion was sequenced for a study of T-cell reconstitution after alpha-beta-depleted transplantation in children (dated by TCRdb to the mid-2010s). About the full investigation: Using TCR repertoire profiling, the study quantitatively followed how T-cell immune reconstitution unfolded in children after TCRalphabeta/CD19-depleted allogeneic hematopoietic cell transplantation.

The treatment or condition label for this specimen denotes: allogeneic hematopoietic cell transplantation with graft depleted of TCRalphabeta T cells and CD19 B cells. The transplant recipients were children given TCRalphabeta/CD19-depleted allogeneic hematopoietic cell grafts. Libraries came from PCR. TCRdb lists the instrument as Illumina HiSeq 2500. Molecular barcoding was employed in the preparation of TCR libraries, with unique molecular identifiers being used to normalize TCRbeta repertoire quantification. TCRdb redid the processing of the public reads, applying fastp at Q25 and MiXCR, and retained in-frame beta chains. CDR3 protein duplicates are merged, each entry listing the most common genes and DNA. The sample yields some 200,000 distinct CDR3 sequences; 8.4% were counted once. The top ten constitute approximately 40% of the sample. Overall study results and their limits: Over subsequent months, a decline in hyperexpanded clone frequencies was noted, and after one year, T-cell counts and TCRbeta diversity were mostly ascribed to newly produced T cells. The high TCRbeta diversity at day 60 in some patients was ascribed to recipient T cells and intrathymic progenitors that had survived conditioning. The apparently early alphabetaT-cell count recovery about two months after transplant was reportedly dependent on only several hundred rapidly expanded clones derived from non-depleted graft cells.

The cysteine opens and the phenylalanine closes a CDR3 of 14 amino acids. Only CDR3 DNA is held: 42 bases, read in frame from base 1. Taken from the germline V gene, the CDR1 and CDR2 loops are ENHRY and SYGVKD. Trimming takes 10 bases off V and 7 bases off J; junction bases not matched to a gene: 12. The table lists this clonotype with many counts. No cognate antigen has been identified for it. No per-base quality is available; no much larger clone lies one base away. The chain links TRBV10-3 with TRBJ2-7, with 11 middle bases fitting TRBD2. This TCR was sampled from a male patient under 10 years old who had a stem cell transplant for acute myeloid leukemia, so the T cells may come from the graft donor. Material: PBMCs, mostly from graft donor cells, obtained 360 days after TCRalphabeta/CD19-depleted stem cell transplant. The CDR3 region: CATLGTSGPREQYF. Read as DNA, the sequence is TGTGCCACCCTTGGGACTAGCGGACCCAGGGAGCAGTACTTC.